The sequence of this T cell receptor beta chain was determined in a study of cytomegalovirus exposure and HLA in healthy donors. The CDR3 runs 17 residues. V gave up 2 bases and J gave up 5 bases, with 20 bases separating them. Germline V gives CDR1 MNHEY, CDR2 SMNVEV (reference sequence). Use of 60 Vbeta and 13 Jbeta primers characterized the PCR. Clones were sequenced by immunoSEQ multiplex PCR, and TCRdb holds only the in-frame ones, with some missing. The data show around 180,000 clones, under 90% seen once. Sequenced sample: PBMCs. This TCR was recovered from a man between 18 and 35 years old in good health and CMV-seronegative. V is TRBV27 and J is TRBJ2-3, with D possibly matching TRBD1 (5 bases). The CDR3 bases are TGTGCCAGCAGTTTAACCATACCTTCCAGGGTTAAAGATACGCAGTATTTT. Its translation is CASSLTIPSRVKDTQYF.